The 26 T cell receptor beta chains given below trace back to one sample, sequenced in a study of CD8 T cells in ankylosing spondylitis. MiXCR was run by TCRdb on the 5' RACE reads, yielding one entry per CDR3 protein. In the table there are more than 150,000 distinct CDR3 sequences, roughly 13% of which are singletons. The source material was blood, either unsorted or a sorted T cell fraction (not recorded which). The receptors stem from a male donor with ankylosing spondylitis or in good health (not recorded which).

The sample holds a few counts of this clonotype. CDR3 loop: CASSFLTSNEQFF. In DNA form, the CDR3 reads TGTGCCAGCAGCTTCCTGACTAGTAATGAGCAGTTCTTC. The chain employs TRBV7-2 and TRBJ2-1; possible D gene TRBD2, 6 bases. This CDR3 has 13 amino acids. Germline V gene lookup returns CDR1 SGHTA and CDR2 FQGNSA. The V and J ends lost 3 bases and 7 bases respectively, with 10 bases between them.

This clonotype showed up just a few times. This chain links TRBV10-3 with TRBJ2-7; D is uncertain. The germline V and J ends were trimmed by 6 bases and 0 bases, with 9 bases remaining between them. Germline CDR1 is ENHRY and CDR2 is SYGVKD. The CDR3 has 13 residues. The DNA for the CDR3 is TGTGCCATCAGCCCGGACGGCTCCTACGAGCAGTACTTC. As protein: CAISPDGSYEQYF.

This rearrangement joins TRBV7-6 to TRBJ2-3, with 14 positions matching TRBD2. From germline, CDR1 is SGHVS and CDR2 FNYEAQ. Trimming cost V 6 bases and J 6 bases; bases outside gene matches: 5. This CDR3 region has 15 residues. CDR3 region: CASSRTSGGSDTQYF. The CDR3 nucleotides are TGTGCCAGCAGTCGGACTAGCGGGGGGTCGGATACGCAGTATTTT.

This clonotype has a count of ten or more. CDR3 loop: CASSPVAGTGELFF. CDR3 bases: TGTGCCAGCAGCCCCGTGGCGGGCACCGGGGAGCTGTTTTTT. This chain joins TRBV6-1 and TRBJ2-2, with a weak D call TRBD2 (5 bases). Trimming removed 6 bases from V and 4 bases from J, with 12 bases in between. In germline, CDR1 is MNHNS, CDR2 SASEGT. The CDR3 runs to 14 residues.

The CDR3 spells CASSEDGNTIYF. DNA of the CDR3: TGTGCCAGCAGTGAGGATGGAAACACCATATATTTT. The chain combines TRBV7-9 with TRBJ1-3; no definite D call. V was clipped by 6 bases and J by 3 bases, with 6 bases between them. This CDR3 is built from 12 residues. Germline loops: CDR1 SEHNR, CDR2 FQNEAQ (reference sequence).

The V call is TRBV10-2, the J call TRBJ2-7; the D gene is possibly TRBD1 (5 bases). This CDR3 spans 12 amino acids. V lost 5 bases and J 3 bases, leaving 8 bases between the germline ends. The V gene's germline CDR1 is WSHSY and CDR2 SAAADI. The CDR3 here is CASSTGYYEQYF. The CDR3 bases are TGCGCCAGCAGTACAGGTTACTACGAGCAGTACTTC.

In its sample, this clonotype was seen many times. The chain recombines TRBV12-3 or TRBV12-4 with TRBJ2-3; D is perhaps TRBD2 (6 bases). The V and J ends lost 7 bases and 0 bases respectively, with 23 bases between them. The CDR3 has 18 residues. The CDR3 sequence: CASTLGGPTGTSTDTQYF. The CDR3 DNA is TGTGCCAGCACCCTTGGGGGACCGACTGGGACTAGCACAGATACGCAGTATTTT.

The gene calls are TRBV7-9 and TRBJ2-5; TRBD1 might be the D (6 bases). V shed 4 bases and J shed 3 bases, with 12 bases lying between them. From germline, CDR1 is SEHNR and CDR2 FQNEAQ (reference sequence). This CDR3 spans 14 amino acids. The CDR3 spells CASSSWTAEETQYF. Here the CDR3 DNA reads TGTGCCAGCAGCTCCTGGACAGCAGAAGAGACCCAGTACTTC.

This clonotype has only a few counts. CDR3 sequence reads: CASSLDRAATNEKLFF. The CDR3 DNA is TGTGCCAGCAGCTTGGACAGGGCGGCAACTAATGAAAAACTGTTTTTT. The chain has TRBV7-9 and TRBJ1-4, with 8 positions matching TRBD1. This CDR3 region has 16 residues. V was pared by 3 bases and J by 0 bases, with 3 bases of the junction left unmatched. Germline V CDR1 and CDR2: SEHNR, FQNEAQ (reference sequence).

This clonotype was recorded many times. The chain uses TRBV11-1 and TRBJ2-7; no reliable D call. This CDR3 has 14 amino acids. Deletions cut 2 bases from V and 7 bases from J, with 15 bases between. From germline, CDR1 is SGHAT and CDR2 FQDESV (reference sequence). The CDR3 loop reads CASSLWAGVREQYF. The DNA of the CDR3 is TGTGCCAGCAGCTTATGGGCAGGAGTACGGGAGCAGTACTTC.

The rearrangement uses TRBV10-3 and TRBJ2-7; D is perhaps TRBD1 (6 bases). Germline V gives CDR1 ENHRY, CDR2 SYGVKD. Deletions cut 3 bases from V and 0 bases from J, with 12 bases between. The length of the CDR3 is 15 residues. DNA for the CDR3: TGTGCCATCAGTGATTGGGGGCCCAGCTCCTACGAGCAGTACTTC. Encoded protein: CAISDWGPSSYEQYF.

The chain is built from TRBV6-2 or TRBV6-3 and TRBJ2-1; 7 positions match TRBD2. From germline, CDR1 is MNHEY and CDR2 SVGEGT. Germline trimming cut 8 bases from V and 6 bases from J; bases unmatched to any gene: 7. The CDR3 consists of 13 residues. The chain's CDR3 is CASDPAGLNEQFF. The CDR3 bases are TGTGCCAGCGATCCAGCGGGGCTCAATGAGCAGTTCTTC.

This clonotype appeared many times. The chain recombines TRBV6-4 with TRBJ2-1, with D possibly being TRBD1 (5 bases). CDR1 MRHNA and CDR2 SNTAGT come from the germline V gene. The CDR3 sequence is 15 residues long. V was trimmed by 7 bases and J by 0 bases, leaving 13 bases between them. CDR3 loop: CASKFADSSYNEQFF. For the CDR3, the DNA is TGTGCCAGCAAATTCGCCGACAGCTCCTACAATGAGCAGTTCTTC.

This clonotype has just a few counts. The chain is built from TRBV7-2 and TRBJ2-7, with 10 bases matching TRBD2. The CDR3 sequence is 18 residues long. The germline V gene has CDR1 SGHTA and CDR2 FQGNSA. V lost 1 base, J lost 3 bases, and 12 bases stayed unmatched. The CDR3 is CASSLGGDWTSGFYEQYF. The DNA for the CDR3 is TGTGCCAGCAGCTTAGGAGGGGATTGGACTAGCGGTTTCTACGAGCAGTACTTC.

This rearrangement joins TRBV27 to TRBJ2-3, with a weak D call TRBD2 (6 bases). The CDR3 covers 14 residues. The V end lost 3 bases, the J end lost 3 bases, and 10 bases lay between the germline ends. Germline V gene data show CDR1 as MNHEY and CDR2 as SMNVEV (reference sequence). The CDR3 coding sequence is TGTGCCAGCAGTTTCGGCGGGGTTACAGATACGCAGTATTTT. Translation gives CASSFGGVTDTQYF.

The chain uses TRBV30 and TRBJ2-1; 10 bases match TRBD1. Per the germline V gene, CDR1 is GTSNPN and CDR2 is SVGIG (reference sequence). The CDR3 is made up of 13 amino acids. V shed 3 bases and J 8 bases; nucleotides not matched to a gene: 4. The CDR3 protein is CAWRTGGLYEQFF. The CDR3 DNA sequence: TGTGCCTGGAGGACAGGGGGCTTGTATGAGCAGTTCTTC.

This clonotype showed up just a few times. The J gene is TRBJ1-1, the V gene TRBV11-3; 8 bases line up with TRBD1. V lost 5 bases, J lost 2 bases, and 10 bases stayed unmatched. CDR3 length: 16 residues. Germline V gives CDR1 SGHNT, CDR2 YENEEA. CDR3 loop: CASSPYRGVSNTEAFF. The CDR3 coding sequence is TGTGCCAGCAGCCCCTACAGGGGGGTATCAAACACTGAAGCTTTCTTT.

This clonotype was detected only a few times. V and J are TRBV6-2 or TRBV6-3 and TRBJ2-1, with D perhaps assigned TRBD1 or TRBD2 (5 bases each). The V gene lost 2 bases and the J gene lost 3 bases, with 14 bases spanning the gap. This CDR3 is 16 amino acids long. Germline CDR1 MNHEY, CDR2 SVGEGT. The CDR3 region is CASSYNAGTFYNEQFF. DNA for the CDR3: TGTGCCAGCAGTTACAATGCCGGGACGTTCTACAATGAGCAGTTCTTC.

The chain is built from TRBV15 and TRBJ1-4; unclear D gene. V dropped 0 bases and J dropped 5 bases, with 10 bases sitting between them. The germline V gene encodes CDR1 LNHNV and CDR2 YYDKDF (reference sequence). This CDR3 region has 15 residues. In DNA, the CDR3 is TGTGCCACCAGCAGAGATCGCGGCGGGAATGAAAAACTGTTTTTT. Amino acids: CATSRDRGGNEKLFF.

The CDR3 DNA is TGCGCCAGCAGCCACTGGACAGGGGGGAACACTGGGGCCAACGTCCTGACTTTC. Protein product: CASSHWTGGNTGANVLTF. The chain links TRBV4-1 to TRBJ2-6, with TRBD1 matching over 10 bases. The V gene end was trimmed by 3 bases and the J gene end by 2 bases; junction bases not matched to a gene: 7. The CDR3 runs 18 residues. In germline, CDR1 is MGHRA, CDR2 YSYEKL.

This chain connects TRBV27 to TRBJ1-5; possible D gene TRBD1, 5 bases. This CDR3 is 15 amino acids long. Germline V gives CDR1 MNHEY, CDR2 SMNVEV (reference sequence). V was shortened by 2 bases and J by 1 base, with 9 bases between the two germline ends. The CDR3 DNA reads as TGTGCCAGCAGTTTACGGGGGGGGAGCAATCAGCCCCAGCATTTT. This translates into CASSLRGGSNQPQHF.

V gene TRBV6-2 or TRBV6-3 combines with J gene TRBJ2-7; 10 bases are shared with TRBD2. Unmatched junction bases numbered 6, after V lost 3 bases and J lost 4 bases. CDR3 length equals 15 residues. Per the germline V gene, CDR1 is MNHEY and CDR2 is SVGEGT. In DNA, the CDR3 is TGTGCCAGCAGTTATCCCGGGACTAGCGCATACGAGCAGTACTTC. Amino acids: CASSYPGTSAYEQYF.

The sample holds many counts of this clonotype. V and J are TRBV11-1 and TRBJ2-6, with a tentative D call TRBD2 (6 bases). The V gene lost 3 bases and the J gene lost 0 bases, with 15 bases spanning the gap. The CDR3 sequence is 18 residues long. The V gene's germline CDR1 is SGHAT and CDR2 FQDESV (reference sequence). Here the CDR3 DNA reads TGTGCCAGCAGCTTGGCGGACGGGGGAGACTCTGGGGCCAACGTCCTGACTTTC. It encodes CASSLADGGDSGANVLTF.

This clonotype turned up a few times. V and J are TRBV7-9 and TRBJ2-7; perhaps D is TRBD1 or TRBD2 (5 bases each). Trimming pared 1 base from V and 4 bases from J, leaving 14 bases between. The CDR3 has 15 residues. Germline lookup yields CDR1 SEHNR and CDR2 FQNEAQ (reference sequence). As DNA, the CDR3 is TGTGCCAGCAGCTTAGGCCGGGACCCATCTTACGAGCAGTACTTC. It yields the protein CASSLGRDPSYEQYF.

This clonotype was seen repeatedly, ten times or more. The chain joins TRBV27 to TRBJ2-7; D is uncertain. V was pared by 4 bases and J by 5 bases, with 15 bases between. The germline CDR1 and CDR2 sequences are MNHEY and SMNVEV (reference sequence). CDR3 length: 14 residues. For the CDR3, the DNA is TGTGCCAGCAGTTCCAGCCTTACCGGGCACGAGCAGTACTTC. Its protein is CASSSSLTGHEQYF.

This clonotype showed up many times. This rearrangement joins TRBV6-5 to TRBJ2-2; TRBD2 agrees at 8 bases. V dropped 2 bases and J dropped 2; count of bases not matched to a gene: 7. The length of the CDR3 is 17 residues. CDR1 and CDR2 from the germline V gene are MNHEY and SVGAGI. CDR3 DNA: TGTGCCAGCAGTTACGCCCGGGAGGGCCCCAACACCGGGGAGCTGTTTTTT. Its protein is CASSYAREGPNTGELFF.